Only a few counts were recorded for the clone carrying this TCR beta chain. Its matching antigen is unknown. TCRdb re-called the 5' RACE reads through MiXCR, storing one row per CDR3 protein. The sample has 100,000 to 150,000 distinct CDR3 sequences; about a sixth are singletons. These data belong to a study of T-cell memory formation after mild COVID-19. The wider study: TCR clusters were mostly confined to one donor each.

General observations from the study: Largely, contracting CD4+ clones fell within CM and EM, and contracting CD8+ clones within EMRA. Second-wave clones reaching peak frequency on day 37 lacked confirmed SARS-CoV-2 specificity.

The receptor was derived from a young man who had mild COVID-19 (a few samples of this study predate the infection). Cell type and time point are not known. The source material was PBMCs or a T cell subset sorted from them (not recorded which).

CDR3 sequence (DNA): TGTGCCAGCTCACCCGGACAGATGACATACAATGAGCAGTTCTTC. Translated, it gives CASSPGQMTYNEQFF. The chain has TRBV18 and TRBJ2-1; perhaps TRBD1 as D (6 bases). The V gene lost 3 bases and the J gene lost 4 bases, with 13 bases spanning the gap. The CDR3 is 15 residues long. Germline V gene data show CDR1 as KGHSH and CDR2 as LQKENI.